These 6 T cell receptor beta chains came from one sample sequenced in a study of blood T cell repertoires in COVID-19. Libraries were prepared by immunoSEQ multiplex PCR; TCRdb keeps only in-frame clonotypes and omits some of them. This sample yields about 98,000 clones, of which around 90% are seen a single time; less than 4.5% belongs to the top ten. The sequenced sample was peripheral blood. The receptors shown here come from a man aged 18 to 29 with acute or convalescent COVID-19.

In its sample, this clone was seen once. The V call is TRBV2, the J call TRBJ2-1, with D maybe TRBD1 (5 bases). Trimming took 4 bases from V and 0 from J, leaving 10 bases between them. Germline-derived CDR1 and CDR2 are SNHLY and FYNNEI. The CDR3 contains 15 residues. Here the CDR3 reads CASSGQTSSYNEQFF. The CDR3 nucleotides are TGTGCCAGCAGTGGACAGACAAGCTCCTACAATGAGCAGTTCTTC.

This clone was counted a few times. CDR3: CASRTTGTGILNTEAFF. The CDR3 DNA sequence: TGTGCCAGCAGGACAACCGGGACAGGGATATTGAACACTGAAGCTTTCTTT. The rearrangement joins TRBV27 to TRBJ1-1; TRBD1 aligns across 9 bases. Losses at the gene ends were 6 bases for V and 0 bases for J; bases not matched to a gene: 11. CDR3 length equals 17 residues. Germline CDR1 MNHEY, CDR2 SMNVEV (reference sequence).

The chain is built from TRBV5-1 and TRBJ2-1; 9 bases are shared with TRBD2. The V gene end was trimmed by 0 bases and the J gene end by 10 bases; junction bases not matched to a gene: 11. This CDR3 spans 16 amino acids. CDR1 is SGHRS, CDR2 YFSETQ, per germline. CDR3: CASSLVVNSGSSEQFF. CDR3 DNA: TGCGCCAGCAGCTTGGTAGTAAATAGCGGGAGTTCGGAGCAGTTCTTC.

The chain joins TRBV3-1 (or the pseudogene TRBV3-2) to TRBJ1-2, with D tentatively TRBD1 (6 bases). V was pared by 2 bases and J by 4 bases, with 8 bases between. Germline values: CDR1 LGHDT, CDR2 YNNKEL (reference sequence). This CDR3 has 13 residues. CDR3 DNA: TGTGCCAGCAGCCAATCAGGGGCCTATGGCTACACCTTC. It yields the protein CASSQSGAYGYTF.

This sequence joins TRBV24-1 and TRBJ2-3, with 15 bases fitting TRBD2. Germline CDR1 reads KGHDR; CDR2 reads SFDVKD. This CDR3 has 17 amino acids. Trimming took 3 bases from V and 6 from J; bases not matched to a gene: 6. CDR3 sequence: CATSDPGLAGGEDTQYF. The CDR3 DNA sequence: TGTGCCACCAGTGATCCGGGACTAGCGGGAGGAGAGGATACGCAGTATTTT.

The genes are TRBV18 and TRBJ1-1, with D hard to call. With 3 bases removed from V and 1 base from J, the gap between germline ends came to 12 bases. Looked up from germline, CDR1 is KGHSH and CDR2 is LQKENI. The CDR3 length is 15 residues. CDR3 bases: TGTGCCAGCTCACCTGAAGTCCGGGGGAACACTGAAGCTTTCTTT. Amino acids: CASSPEVRGNTEAFF.